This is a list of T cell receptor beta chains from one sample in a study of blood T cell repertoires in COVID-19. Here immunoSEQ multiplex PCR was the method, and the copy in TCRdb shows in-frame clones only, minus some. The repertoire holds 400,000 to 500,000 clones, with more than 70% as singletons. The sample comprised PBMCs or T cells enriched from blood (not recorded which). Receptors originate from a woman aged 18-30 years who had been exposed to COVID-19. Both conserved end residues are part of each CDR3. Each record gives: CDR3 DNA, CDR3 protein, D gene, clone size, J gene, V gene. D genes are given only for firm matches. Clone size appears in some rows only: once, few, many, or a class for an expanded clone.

CDR3 DNA: TGTGCCATCAGTCCCAGGGCTGTGGACACTGAAGCTTTCTTT
CDR3 protein: CAISPRAVDTEAFF
D gene: NA
clone size: NA
J gene: TRBJ1-1
V gene: TRBV10-3

CDR3 DNA: TGCGCCAGCAGTTTGGACAGGGGGGACGCCTACGAGCAGTACTTC
CDR3 protein: CASSLDRGDAYEQYF
D gene: TRBD1
clone size: NA
J gene: TRBJ2-7
V gene: TRBV5-1

CDR3 DNA: TGTGCCAGCAGCTCAGGACTAGCGGGAGGCAGCTCCTACAATGAGCAGTTCTTC
CDR3 protein: CASSSGLAGGSSYNEQFF
D gene: TRBD2
clone size: NA
J gene: TRBJ2-1
V gene: TRBV13

CDR3 DNA: TGTGCCAGCAGCTGGACAGTCGACTATGGCTACACCTTC
CDR3 protein: CASSWTVDYGYTF
D gene: NA
clone size: NA
J gene: TRBJ1-2
V gene: TRBV11-1

CDR3 DNA: TGTGCCATCAGCGGCCAGACTAGAAGCTACGAGCAGTACTTC
CDR3 protein: CAISGQTRSYEQYF
D gene: NA
clone size: NA
J gene: TRBJ2-7
V gene: TRBV10-3

CDR3 DNA: TGTGCCAGCTCCCCGAGGCTAGCGGACTACAATGAGCAGTTCTTC
CDR3 protein: CASSPRLADYNEQFF
D gene: TRBD2
clone size: NA
J gene: TRBJ2-1
V gene: TRBV18

CDR3 DNA: TGTGCCAGCAGCGTAGTGGACAGGGGGTTTCCCCACGAGCAGTACTTC
CDR3 protein: CASSVVDRGFPHEQYF
D gene: TRBD1
clone size: NA
J gene: TRBJ2-7
V gene: TRBV9

CDR3 DNA: TGTGCCAGCAGCCCCGGACAGGGGGGATATGGCTACACCTTC
CDR3 protein: CASSPGQGGYGYTF
D gene: TRBD1
clone size: NA
J gene: TRBJ1-2
V gene: TRBV14

CDR3 DNA: TGTGCCAGCTCACCTAGGCAGGGGGCGGGGAGCTCCTACGAGCAGTACTTC
CDR3 protein: CASSPRQGAGSSYEQYF
D gene: TRBD1
clone size: NA
J gene: TRBJ2-7
V gene: TRBV18

CDR3 DNA: TGTGCCAGCTCTCCCGGGTCTAGCACAGATACGCAGTATTTT
CDR3 protein: CASSPGSSTDTQYF
D gene: NA
clone size: once
J gene: TRBJ2-3
V gene: TRBV18

CDR3 DNA: TGTGCCAGCAGCCAAGTCCGGCGGGGGCTGGAGACCCAGTACTTC
CDR3 protein: CASSQVRRGLETQYF
D gene: NA
clone size: NA
J gene: TRBJ2-5
V gene: TRBV3-1/TRBV3-2

CDR3 DNA: TGTGCCAGCTTTACAGGGGGCACTGAAGCTTTCTTT
CDR3 protein: CASFTGGTEAFF
D gene: TRBD1
clone size: NA
J gene: TRBJ1-1
V gene: TRBV28

CDR3 DNA: TGTGCCAGCAGCTTAGCCTCAACAGGGGTGAGGTCCAACACCATATATTTT
CDR3 protein: CASSLASTGVRSNTIYF
D gene: TRBD1
clone size: NA
J gene: TRBJ1-3
V gene: TRBV11-2